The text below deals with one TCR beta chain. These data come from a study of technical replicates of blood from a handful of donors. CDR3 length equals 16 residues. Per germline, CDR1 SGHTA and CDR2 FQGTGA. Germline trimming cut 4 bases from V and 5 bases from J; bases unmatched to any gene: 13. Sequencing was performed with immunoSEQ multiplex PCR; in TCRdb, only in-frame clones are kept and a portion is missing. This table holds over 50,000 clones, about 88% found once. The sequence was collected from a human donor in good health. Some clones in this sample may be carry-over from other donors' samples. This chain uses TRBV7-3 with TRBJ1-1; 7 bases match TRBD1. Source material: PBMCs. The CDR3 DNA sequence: TGTGCCAGCAGCTCAACCCCAGGGGGACACGGAACTGAAGCTTTCTTT. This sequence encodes CASSSTPGGHGTEAFF.